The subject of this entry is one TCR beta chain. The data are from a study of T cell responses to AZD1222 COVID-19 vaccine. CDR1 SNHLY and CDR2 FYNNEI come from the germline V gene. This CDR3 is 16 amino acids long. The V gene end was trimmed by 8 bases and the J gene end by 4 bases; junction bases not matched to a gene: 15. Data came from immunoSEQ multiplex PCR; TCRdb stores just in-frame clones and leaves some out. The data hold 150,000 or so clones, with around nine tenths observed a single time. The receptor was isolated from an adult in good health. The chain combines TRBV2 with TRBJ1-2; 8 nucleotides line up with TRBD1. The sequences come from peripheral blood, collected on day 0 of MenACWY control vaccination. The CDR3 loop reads CASFGPSGGKGYGYTF. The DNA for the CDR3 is TGTGCCAGCTTTGGACCCTCAGGGGGCAAGGGCTATGGCTACACCTTC.